The 13 T cell receptor beta chains presented below share a single source sample, sequenced in a study of blood T cell repertoires in COVID-19. TCRdb's copy holds only in-frame clones and misses some; the assay was immunoSEQ multiplex PCR. The table lists about 350,000 clones, about 89% of them singletons. Material: peripheral blood. The receptors stem from a woman between 50 and 59 years old with COVID-19, enrolled during active disease.

CDR3 nucleotide sequence: TGTGCCAGCAGCCTGATAAGTTTCCGCGGTGAGCAGTTCTTC. Protein product: CASSLISFRGEQFF. The chain has TRBV11-3 and TRBJ2-1, with no clear D. The CDR3 is made up of 14 amino acids. Germline-derived CDR1 and CDR2 are SGHNT and YENEEA. Trimming stripped 5 bases from V and 9 bases from J, with 17 bases between.

This rearrangement joins TRBV10-1 to TRBJ2-5, with 9 bases fitting TRBD2. Trimming cost V 2 bases and J 5 bases; bases outside gene matches: 6. Germline loops: CDR1 WNHNN, CDR2 SYGVQD (reference sequence). The CDR3 contains 15 residues. As DNA, the CDR3 is TGCGCCAGCAGTGAGGGTAGCGGGAGACGTGAGACCCAGTACTTC. This encodes CASSEGSGRRETQYF.

The chain joins TRBV7-6 to TRBJ2-3; TRBD2 agrees at 13 bases. CDR3 length: 17 amino acids. CDR1 is SGHVS, CDR2 FNYEAQ, per germline. The V and J ends lost 5 bases and 2 bases, in that order; junction bases with no gene match: 7. Here the CDR3 reads CASSLLLAGGITDTQYF. The DNA of the CDR3 is TGTGCCAGCAGCCTTCTACTAGCGGGAGGGATCACAGATACGCAGTATTTT.

This clone occurred once. This rearrangement joins TRBV30 to TRBJ1-2; the D is unclear. The CDR3 totals 12 residues. Germline CDR1 is GTSNPN and CDR2 is SVGIG (reference sequence). Deletions cut 2 bases from V and 8 bases from J, with 12 bases between. The CDR3 nucleotides read TGTGCCTGGAGTACTCGAACGCTCGGCTACACCTTC. Translation gives CAWSTRTLGYTF.

Only one count was recorded for this clone. This sequence joins TRBV11-2 and TRBJ2-1; D uncertain. The CDR3 runs 17 residues. CDR1 is SGHAT, CDR2 FQNNGV, per germline. V was cut by 0 bases and J by 13 bases, with 25 bases left in between. The CDR3, as DNA: TGTGCCAGCAGCTTAGACCTACTCTCCCGGCGGTTTAGTTCTCAGTTCTTC. This gives the protein CASSLDLLSRRFSSQFF.

The rearrangement links TRBV11-2 to TRBJ2-7; D is possibly TRBD1 (5 bases). CDR3 size: 15 residues. Germline-derived CDR1 and CDR2 are SGHAT and FQNNGV. The V and J ends lost 2 bases and 2 bases respectively, with 13 bases between them. CDR3 sequence: CASSLKIREPYEQYF. DNA for the CDR3: TGTGCCAGCAGCTTAAAAATCAGGGAACCCTACGAGCAGTACTTC.

This clone occurred a few times. The V gene is TRBV7-9, the J gene TRBJ1-1; D gene uncertain. Germline-derived CDR1 and CDR2 are SEHNR and FQNEAQ (reference sequence). This CDR3 has 15 residues. The ends were cut back, 5 bases at V and 0 bases at J, with 13 bases in the middle. The CDR3 nucleotides read TGTGCCAGCAGCCCGCAAGAAACAGTGAACACTGAAGCTTTCTTT. Translating it yields CASSPQETVNTEAFF. The full variable domain, in which reference TRBV7-9 and TRBJ1-1 provide the parts outside the CDR3, is DTGVSQNPRHKITKRGQNVTFRCDPISEHNRLYWYRQTLGQGPEFLTYFQNEAQLEKSRLLSDRFSAERPKGSFSTLEIQRTEQGDSAMYLCASSPQETVNTEAFFGQGTRLTVV.

The sample holds one count of this clone. The chain carries TRBV19 and TRBJ1-2, with 7 nucleotides matching TRBD1. With 8 bases clipped from V and 8 bases from J, the junction kept 8 bases outside the gene matches. The CDR3 contains 12 residues. Germline CDR1 LNHDA, CDR2 SQIVND (reference sequence). In nucleotides, the CDR3 is TGTGCCAGTCGGACAGGAGGAGGAGGCTACACCTTC. Translation: CASRTGGGGYTF.

This chain joins TRBV24-1 and TRBJ2-5; perhaps TRBD2 as D (5 bases). The germline V gene encodes CDR1 KGHDR and CDR2 SFDVKD. Trimming took 4 bases from V and 5 from J, leaving 10 bases between them. The CDR3 is made up of 13 amino acids. The CDR3 bases are TGTGCCACCAGTGAAGGCGGGCGGGAGACCCAGTACTTC. Protein sequence: CATSEGGRETQYF.

To note about this clone: Other DNA sequences in this specimen translate into the identical CDR3. This chain uses TRBV5-1 with TRBJ2-1; D perhaps matches TRBD1 (5 bases). Germline lookup yields CDR1 SGHRS and CDR2 YFSETQ. V was clipped by 1 base and J by 4 bases, with 6 bases between them. CDR3 length equals 13 residues. The CDR3 spells CASSLSGYNEQFF. CDR3 DNA sequence: TGCGCCAGCAGCTTGTCAGGGTACAATGAGCAGTTCTTC.

The V call is TRBV3-1 (or the pseudogene TRBV3-2), the J call TRBJ2-2, with TRBD2 identical over 11 bases. Germline V gene sequence: CDR1 LGHDT, CDR2 YNNKEL (reference sequence). The CDR3 runs 15 residues. The junction had 2 bases not matched to a gene; V was cut back by 4 bases and J by 4 bases. The chain's CDR3 is CASSRGLAATGELFF. The CDR3 nucleotides are TGTGCCAGCAGCCGGGGACTAGCGGCCACCGGGGAGCTGTTTTTT.

The CDR3 DNA reads TGTGCCAGCAGCCTCGGACAGGGGACCTACAATGAGCAGTTCTTC. Encoded protein: CASSLGQGTYNEQFF. This chain joins TRBV11-2 and TRBJ2-1; the match to TRBD1 covers 9 bases. The CDR3 totals 15 residues. Germline V gives CDR1 SGHAT, CDR2 FQNNGV. J gave up 2 bases and V 5 bases, and 4 bases lay outside the gene matches.

The chain links TRBV11-3 to TRBJ1-1, with 7 bases identical to TRBD1. The J segment lost 4 bases and the V segment lost 1 base, leaving 6 bases of the junction unmatched. Germline values: CDR1 SGHNT, CDR2 YENEEA. The CDR3 is 15 amino acids. CDR3 sequence: CASSLGSAGGTEAFF. As DNA, the CDR3 is TGTGCCAGCAGCTTAGGGAGTGCAGGGGGCACTGAAGCTTTCTTT.